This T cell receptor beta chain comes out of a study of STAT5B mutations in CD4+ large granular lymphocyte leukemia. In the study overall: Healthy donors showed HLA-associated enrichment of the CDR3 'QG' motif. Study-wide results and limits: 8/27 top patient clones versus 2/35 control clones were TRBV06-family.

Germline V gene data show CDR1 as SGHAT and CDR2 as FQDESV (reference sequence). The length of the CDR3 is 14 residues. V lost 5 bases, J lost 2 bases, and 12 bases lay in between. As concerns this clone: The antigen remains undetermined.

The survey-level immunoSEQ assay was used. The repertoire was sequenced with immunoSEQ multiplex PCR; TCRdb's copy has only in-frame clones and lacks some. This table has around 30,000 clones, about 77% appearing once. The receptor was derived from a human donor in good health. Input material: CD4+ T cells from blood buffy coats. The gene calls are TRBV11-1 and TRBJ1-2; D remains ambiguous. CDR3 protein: CASSIDPGNYGYTF. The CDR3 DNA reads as TGTGCCAGCAGCATTGACCCGGGGAACTATGGCTACACCTTC.